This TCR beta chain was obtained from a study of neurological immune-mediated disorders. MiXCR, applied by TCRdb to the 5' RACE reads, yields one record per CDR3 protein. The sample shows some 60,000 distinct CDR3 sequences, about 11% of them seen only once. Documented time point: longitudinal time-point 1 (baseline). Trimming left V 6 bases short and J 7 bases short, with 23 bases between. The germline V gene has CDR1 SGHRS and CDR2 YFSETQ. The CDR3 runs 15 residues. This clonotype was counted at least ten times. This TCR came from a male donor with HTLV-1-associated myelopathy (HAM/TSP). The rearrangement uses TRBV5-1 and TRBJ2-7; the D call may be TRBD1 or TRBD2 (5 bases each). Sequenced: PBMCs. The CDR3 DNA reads TGCGCCAGCAAAGGGACGGCGGCCTCCAATGGGGAGCAGTACTTC. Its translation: CASKGTAASNGEQYF.